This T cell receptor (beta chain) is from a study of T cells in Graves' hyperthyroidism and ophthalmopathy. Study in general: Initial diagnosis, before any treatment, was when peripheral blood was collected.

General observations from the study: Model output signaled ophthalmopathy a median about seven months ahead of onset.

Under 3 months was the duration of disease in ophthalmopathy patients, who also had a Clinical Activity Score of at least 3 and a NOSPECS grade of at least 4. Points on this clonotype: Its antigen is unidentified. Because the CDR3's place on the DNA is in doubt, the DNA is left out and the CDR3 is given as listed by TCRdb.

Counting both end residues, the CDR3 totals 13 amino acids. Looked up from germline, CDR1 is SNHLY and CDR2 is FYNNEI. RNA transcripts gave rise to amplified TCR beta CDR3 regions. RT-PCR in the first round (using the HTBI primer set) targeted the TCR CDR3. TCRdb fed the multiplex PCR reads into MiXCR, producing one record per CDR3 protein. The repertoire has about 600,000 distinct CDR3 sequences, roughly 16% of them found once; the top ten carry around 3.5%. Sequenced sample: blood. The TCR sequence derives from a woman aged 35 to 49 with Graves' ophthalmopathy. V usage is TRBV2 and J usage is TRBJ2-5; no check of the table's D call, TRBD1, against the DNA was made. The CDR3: CASSDVVGTGSNF.